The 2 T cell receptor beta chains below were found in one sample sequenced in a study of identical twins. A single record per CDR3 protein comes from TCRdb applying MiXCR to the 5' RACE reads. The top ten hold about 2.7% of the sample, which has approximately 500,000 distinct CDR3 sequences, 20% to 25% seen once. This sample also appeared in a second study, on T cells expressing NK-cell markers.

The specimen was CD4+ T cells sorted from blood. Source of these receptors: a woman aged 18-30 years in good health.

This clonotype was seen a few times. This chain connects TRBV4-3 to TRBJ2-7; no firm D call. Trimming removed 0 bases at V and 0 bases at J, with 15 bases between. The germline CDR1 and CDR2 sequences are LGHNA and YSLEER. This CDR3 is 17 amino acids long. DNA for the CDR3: TGCGCCAGCAGCCAAGATTTCCGAGTCCCCAGCTCCTACGAGCAGTACTTC. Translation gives CASSQDFRVPSSYEQYF.

The CDR3 spells CASSYPGLAGEREQFF. The CDR3 coding sequence is TGTGCCAGCAGTTACCCGGGACTAGCGGGAGAGCGTGAGCAGTTCTTC. The rearrangement uses TRBV6-5 and TRBJ2-1; 14 bases are a match to TRBD2. Unmatched junction bases numbered 6, after V lost 2 bases and J lost 9 bases. Germline-derived CDR1 and CDR2 are MNHEY and SVGAGI. The CDR3 contains 16 residues.